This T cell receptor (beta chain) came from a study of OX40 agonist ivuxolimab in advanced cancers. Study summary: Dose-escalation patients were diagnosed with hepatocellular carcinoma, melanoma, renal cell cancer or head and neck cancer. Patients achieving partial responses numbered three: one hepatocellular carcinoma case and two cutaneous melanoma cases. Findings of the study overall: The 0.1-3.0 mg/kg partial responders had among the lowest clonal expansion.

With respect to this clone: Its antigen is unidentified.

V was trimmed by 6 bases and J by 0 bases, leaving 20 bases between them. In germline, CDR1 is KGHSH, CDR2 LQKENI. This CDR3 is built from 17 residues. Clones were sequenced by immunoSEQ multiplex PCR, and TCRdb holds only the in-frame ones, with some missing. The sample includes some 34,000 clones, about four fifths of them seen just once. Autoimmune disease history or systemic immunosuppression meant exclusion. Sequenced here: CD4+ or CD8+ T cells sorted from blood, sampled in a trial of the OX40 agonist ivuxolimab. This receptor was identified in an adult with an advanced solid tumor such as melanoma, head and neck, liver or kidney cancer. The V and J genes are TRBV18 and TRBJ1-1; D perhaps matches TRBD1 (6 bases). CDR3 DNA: TGTGCCAGCTCGCCGGCCCTTCAGGGGCGGGTGAACACTGAAGCTTTCTTT. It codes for CASSPALQGRVNTEAFF.